The 28 T cell receptor beta chains below were found in one sample sequenced in a study of CD8 T cells in ankylosing spondylitis. Each CDR3 protein gets one entry after TCRdb re-called the 5' RACE reads with MiXCR. The sample lists 220,000 or so distinct CDR3 sequences, around 16% seen once, with approximately 40% in the top ten. Study-level points and caveats: Blood from ankylosing spondylitis patients appeared to carry a characteristic roughly 8-variant TCR beta motif.

These receptors lack a known antigen. The sequenced sample was blood, either unsorted or a sorted T cell fraction (not recorded which). Receptors originate from a male donor with ankylosing spondylitis.

The rearrangement links TRBV7-2 to TRBJ2-1; TRBD1 might be the D (6 bases). V lost 3 bases and J 8 bases, leaving 20 bases between the germline ends. Per the germline V gene, CDR1 is SGHTA and CDR2 is FQGNSA. This CDR3 is 16 amino acids long. The CDR3 loop is CASSLKDRIGWDEQFF. The CDR3 DNA sequence: TGTGCCAGCAGCTTGAAGGACAGAATAGGTTGGGATGAGCAGTTCTTC.

A few counts support this clonotype. The rearrangement links TRBV20-1 to TRBJ1-2; the D is unclear. V lost 5 bases and J lost 1, with 11 bases in between. CDR3 length: 13 residues. Looked up from germline, CDR1 is DFQATT and CDR2 is SNEGSKA (reference sequence). Written as DNA, the CDR3 is TGCAGTGCTCGTACAGCAGTTAACTATGGCTACACCTTC. Encoded protein: CSARTAVNYGYTF.

The chain joins TRBV12-3 or TRBV12-4 to TRBJ1-1; D uncertain. The V and J ends lost 4 bases and 3 bases respectively, with 12 bases between them. The CDR3 runs to 14 residues. CDR3 sequence (DNA): TGTGCCAGCAGTTCTGAGGCGCTAGACACTGAAGCTTTCTTT. Its translation is CASSSEALDTEAFF.

The chain is built from TRBV7-3 and TRBJ1-5, with a possible D match to TRBD1 (5 bases). V lost 4 bases and J 6 bases, leaving 19 bases between the germline ends. The CDR3 runs 16 residues. Germline V CDR1 and CDR2: SGHTA, FQGTGA. The CDR3, as DNA: TGTGCCAGCAGCTCTGTGGGACGGGGGGATGGTCAGCCCCAGCATTTT. Encoded protein: CASSSVGRGDGQPQHF.

This clonotype has only a few counts. The chain couples TRBV11-2 to TRBJ2-7; 8 bases line up with TRBD1. V was clipped by 3 bases and J by 0 bases; unmatched bases: 10. CDR3 length equals 17 residues. CDR1 and CDR2 from the germline V gene are SGHAT and FQNNGV. In DNA, the CDR3 is TGTGCCAGCAGCTTTAGACCCGCGACAGGGGTCTCCTACGAGCAGTACTTC. Protein sequence: CASSFRPATGVSYEQYF.

The chain uses TRBV3-1 and TRBJ2-7; D is possibly TRBD1 (6 bases). The CDR3 is 15 residues long. Trimming left V 0 bases short and J 3 bases short, with 12 bases between. CDR1 is LGHDT and CDR2 is YNNKEL in the germline V gene (reference sequence). The CDR3 loop reads CASSQEDRRGYEQYF. Here the CDR3 DNA reads TGTGCCAGCAGCCAAGAGGACAGAAGGGGCTACGAGCAGTACTTC.

This clonotype has more than one count but fewer than ten. CDR3 sequence: CASSHSGGLIQETQYF. DNA of the CDR3: TGTGCCAGCAGCCATAGCGGGGGACTTATCCAAGAGACCCAGTACTTC. This sequence joins TRBV12-3 or TRBV12-4 and TRBJ2-5, with 9 bases that match TRBD2. The CDR3 runs to 16 residues. V was clipped by 6 bases and J by 1 base; unmatched bases: 9.

This rearrangement joins TRBV19 to TRBJ2-7; D is perhaps TRBD1 (6 bases). The V gene lost 1 base and the J gene lost 2 bases, with 18 bases spanning the gap. CDR3 length: 17 residues. In germline, CDR1 is LNHDA, CDR2 SQIVND (reference sequence). The CDR3 coding sequence is TGTGCCAGTAGTATAGCGTTTGTCACAGGGACCACCTACGAGCAGTACTTC. It translates to CASSIAFVTGTTYEQYF.

The chain has TRBV6-1 and TRBJ1-1, with D unresolved. V lost 6 bases to trimming and J lost 4 bases, with 9 bases between them. The CDR3 is made up of 12 amino acids. The germline V gene encodes CDR1 MNHNS and CDR2 SASEGT. The CDR3 nucleotides are TGTGCCAGCAGCCGGGATTTCACTGAAGCTTTCTTT. This sequence encodes CASSRDFTEAFF.

This clonotype has only a few counts. This chain links TRBV29-1 with TRBJ2-1; TRBD2 aligns across 15 bases. Looked up from germline, CDR1 is SQVTM and CDR2 is ANQGSEA. J lost 10 bases, V lost 6 bases, and 7 bases had no gene match. This CDR3 has 14 residues. The CDR3 region has the DNA TGCAGCGTGGCGGGACTAGCGGGGGGCACGGAGCAGTTCTTC. Its protein product is CSVAGLAGGTEQFF.

The gene calls are TRBV6-1 and TRBJ2-2; the D gene is possibly TRBD1 (6 bases). V lost 11 bases and J lost 6, with 16 bases in between. In germline, CDR1 is MNHNS, CDR2 SASEGT. The CDR3 is 13 amino acids. DNA of the CDR3: TGTGCCGGGGGCCAGTGGGTCGCCGGGGAGCTGTTTTTT. This encodes CAGGQWVAGELFF.

This clonotype was observed a handful of times. The chain uses TRBV5-5 and TRBJ2-3; D gene unclear. There are 16 residues in the CDR3. V lost 0 bases and J 1 base, leaving 12 bases between the germline ends. Germline values: CDR1 SGHKS, CDR2 YYEKEE (reference sequence). In DNA form, the CDR3 reads TGTGCCAGCAGCTTGGCCCCCCCGCCAGGCACAGATACGCAGTATTTT. Encoded protein: CASSLAPPPGTDTQYF.

This clonotype has only a few counts. The CDR3 sequence is CSVAPKVGLVMSSYNEQFF. DNA of the CDR3: TGCAGCGTTGCGCCAAAAGTGGGACTAGTGATGAGCTCCTACAATGAGCAGTTCTTC. V and J are TRBV29-1 and TRBJ2-1, with TRBD2 matching 8 bases. Germline V gene data show CDR1 as SQVTM and CDR2 as ANQGSEA. The CDR3 extends over 19 amino acids. With 4 bases clipped from V and 0 bases from J, the junction kept 17 bases outside the gene matches.

This clonotype was seen a few times. The V gene is TRBV24-1, the J gene TRBJ2-1; 8 bases map to TRBD1. This CDR3 spans 16 amino acids. V shed 0 bases and J 10 bases; nucleotides not matched to a gene: 10. CDR1 and CDR2 (germline): KGHDR, SFDVKD. CDR3 nucleotides: TGTGCCACCAGTGATTTGCAACCTGGACAGGGAGGCGAGCAGTTCTTC. This sequence encodes CATSDLQPGQGGEQFF.

Remarks on this clonotype: Being one base from a much bigger clone, this may be a read error. V usage is TRBV27 and J usage is TRBJ1-2; no reliable D call. The V and J ends lost 5 bases and 8 bases respectively, with 12 bases between them. CDR1 and CDR2 (germline): MNHEY, SMNVEV (reference sequence). This CDR3 region has 12 residues. The CDR3 sequence is CASSPMGNGYTF. The CDR3 DNA follows: TGTGCCAGCAGTCCTATGGGGAACGGCTACACCTTC.

This clonotype appeared many times. The genes are TRBV5-1 and TRBJ2-1; D is ambiguous. The V end lost 0 bases, the J end lost 6 bases, and 10 bases lay between the germline ends. Looked up from germline, CDR1 is SGHRS and CDR2 is YFSETQ. The CDR3 has 14 amino acids. The CDR3 reads CASSLAVASNEQFF. The CDR3 nucleotides are TGCGCCAGCAGCTTGGCAGTAGCTAGCAATGAGCAGTTCTTC.

This clonotype was recorded a few times. This sequence joins TRBV6-1 and TRBJ2-1, with D perhaps matching TRBD2 (5 bases). Germline V lookup: CDR1 MNHNS, CDR2 SASEGT. The CDR3 loop spans 14 amino acids. With 7 bases removed from V and 4 bases from J, the gap between germline ends came to 14 bases. CDR3: CASTPGWGYNEQFF. CDR3 nucleotide sequence: TGTGCCAGCACCCCGGGGTGGGGATACAATGAGCAGTTCTTC.

V is TRBV11-3 and J is TRBJ2-3; TRBD2 matches 7 bases. The CDR3 loop spans 16 amino acids. The V segment lost 5 bases and the J segment 2 bases; nucleotides outside the gene matches: 10. The V gene's germline CDR1 is SGHNT and CDR2 YENEEA. The CDR3 DNA follows: TGTGCCAGCAGCCCCCGGGATAGCGGGTCCACAGATACGCAGTATTTT. Translation gives CASSPRDSGSTDTQYF. The entire variable domain, with the rest obtained from reference TRBV11-3 and TRBJ2-3, is as follows: EAGVVQSPRYKIIEKKQPVAFWCNPISGHNTLYWYLQNLGQGPELLIRYENEEAVDDSQLPKDRFSAERLKGVDSTLKIQPAELGDSAVYLCASSPRDSGSTDTQYFGPGTRLTVL.

This clonotype was counted at least ten times. This chain connects TRBV7-9 to TRBJ2-1, with 9 bases aligning to TRBD1. The germline CDR1 and CDR2 sequences are SEHNR and FQNEAQ (reference sequence). The CDR3 has 16 residues. The ends lost 0 bases at V and 6 bases at J; junction bases unmatched: 6. DNA for the CDR3: TGTGCCAGCAGCTTAGCGCCGGGACAGGGCCCCAATGAGCAGTTCTTC. Protein sequence: CASSLAPGQGPNEQFF.

This clonotype was counted a few times. The J gene is TRBJ2-7, the V gene TRBV10-2; no clear D gene. Germline V gives CDR1 WSHSY, CDR2 SAAADI. The length of the CDR3 is 14 residues. The V gene lost 3 bases and the J gene lost 3 bases, with 12 bases spanning the gap. This chain's CDR3 is CASSDDSQIYEQYF. The CDR3 DNA reads as TGCGCCAGCAGTGATGACTCCCAGATCTACGAGCAGTACTTC.

This clonotype was seen a handful of times. The V gene is TRBV28, the J gene TRBJ2-7, with 7 nucleotides matching TRBD2. J was trimmed by 4 bases and V by 3 bases; bases with no gene match: 3. The CDR3 spans 13 residues. Germline V gene data show CDR1 as MDHEN and CDR2 as SYDVKM. The CDR3 loop reads CASSLRERYEQYF. The CDR3 bases are TGTGCCAGCAGTTTGCGGGAGAGGTACGAGCAGTACTTC.

The rearrangement joins TRBV10-3 to TRBJ2-6; D is perhaps TRBD2 (6 bases). The germline V and J ends were trimmed by 4 bases and 4 bases, with 20 bases remaining between them. The CDR3 consists of 18 residues. The germline CDR1 and CDR2 sequences are ENHRY and SYGVKD. CDR3 DNA sequence: TGTGCCATCAGTGGAGGAGGGATCCCCGGAGTGGGGGCCAACGTCCTGACTTTC. This gives the protein CAISGGGIPGVGANVLTF.

The chain couples TRBV2 to TRBJ2-7; the D is unclear. V lost 7 bases and J lost 0, with 10 bases in between. This CDR3 spans 13 amino acids. Germline V gene sequence: CDR1 SNHLY, CDR2 FYNNEI. CDR3 protein: CASKGPDSYEQYF. The CDR3 DNA follows: TGTGCCAGCAAGGGTCCGGACTCCTACGAGCAGTACTTC.

This chain links TRBV19 with TRBJ1-2; 7 positions agree with TRBD1. The CDR3 totals 13 residues. V gave up 5 bases and J gave up 4 bases; unmatched junction bases: 4. Germline V gene sequence: CDR1 LNHDA, CDR2 SQIVND (reference sequence). CDR3 nucleotides: TGTGCCAGTAGTCCACAGGGGTTCTATGGCTACACCTTC. Its translation is CASSPQGFYGYTF.

This clonotype was detected a few times. This chain uses TRBV4-1 with TRBJ2-1; TRBD2 agrees at 7 bases. The V gene's germline CDR1 is MGHRA and CDR2 YSYEKL. This CDR3 has 16 amino acids. V lost 0 bases, J lost 2 bases, and 4 bases stayed unmatched. The CDR3 sequence is CASSQEGGEAYNEQFF. CDR3 sequence (DNA): TGCGCCAGCAGCCAAGAGGGGGGGGAAGCCTACAATGAGCAGTTCTTC.

The chain employs TRBV20-1 and TRBJ1-4; no reliable D call. CDR3 length: 15 amino acids. The V end was cut by 4 bases, the J end by 0 bases, with 12 bases between. The germline V gene has CDR1 DFQATT and CDR2 SNEGSKA (reference sequence). Here the CDR3 reads CSATHLRTTNEKLFF. The CDR3 region has the DNA TGCAGTGCTACCCACTTACGAACAACTAATGAAAAACTGTTTTTT.

For this clonotype: At one boundary the junction diverges from the germline segment, which might be a read error. V and J are TRBV7-3 and TRBJ2-7, with D tentatively TRBD2 (5 bases). The germline CDR1 and CDR2 sequences are SGHTA and FQGTGA. The CDR3 is 9 amino acids. The CDR3 here is CGDSYEQYF. CDR3 nucleotide sequence: TGCGGGGACTCCTACGAGCAGTACTTC.

The chain combines TRBV6-2 or TRBV6-3 with TRBJ2-1; the match to TRBD1 covers 7 bases. The CDR3 loop spans 15 amino acids. V trimming: 7 bases; J trimming: 3 bases; junction bases outside the gene matches: 9. The V gene's germline CDR1 is MNHEY and CDR2 SVGEGT. CDR3 nucleotides: TGTGCCAGCACTGGGGACAGCACCTTCTACAATGAGCAGTTCTTC. Protein product: CASTGDSTFYNEQFF.